The 9 T cell receptor beta chains reported below all come from one sample, sequenced in a study of cytomegalovirus exposure and HLA in healthy donors. The primer mix had 60 Vbeta and 13 Jbeta primers. Sequenced by immunoSEQ multiplex PCR; TCRdb stores in-frame clones only, minus some. The repertoire holds just over 150,000 clones, with about 88% as singletons. Sequenced input: PBMCs. These receptors were obtained from a woman aged 18 to 35 in good health and CMV-seronegative.

As concerns this clone: Other nucleotide sequences in the sample specify the same CDR3. The chain carries TRBV10-3 and TRBJ1-2; possible D gene TRBD1, 5 bases. The germline CDR1 and CDR2 sequences are ENHRY and SYGVKD. The CDR3 is made up of 13 amino acids. V was trimmed by 4 bases and J by 8 bases, leaving 14 bases between them. The CDR3, as DNA: TGTGCCATCAGTGCCCCCGCCGGGGGGGGCTACACCTTC. As protein: CAISAPAGGGYTF.

This chain connects TRBV19 to TRBJ2-5; D uncertain. The V end lost 3 bases, the J end lost 3 bases, and 11 bases lay between the germline ends. This CDR3 has 14 residues. Per germline, CDR1 LNHDA and CDR2 SQIVND (reference sequence). The CDR3 loop reads CASSIMTGKETQYF. CDR3 DNA sequence: TGTGCCAGTAGTATTATGACGGGTAAAGAGACCCAGTACTTC.

The chain carries TRBV5-1 and TRBJ2-3; 7 nucleotides match TRBD2. The V segment lost 4 bases and the J segment 5 bases; nucleotides outside the gene matches: 4. The CDR3 extends over 13 amino acids. The germline V gene has CDR1 SGHRS and CDR2 YFSETQ. CDR3 in DNA: TGCGCCAGCAGCCGGGGGGAGGGAGATACGCAGTATTTT. Protein: CASSRGEGDTQYF.

On this clone: One end of the junction fails to match germline, which may point to a read error. The chain uses TRBV19 and TRBJ2-3; D is unclear. This CDR3 region has 14 residues. From germline, CDR1 is LNHDA and CDR2 SQIVND (reference sequence). CDR3 sequence: CASSLESSTDTQYF. For the CDR3, the DNA is TGTGCCAGTAGTTTAGAATCTAGCACAGATACGCAGTATTTT.

This clone turned up a few times. The V and J genes are TRBV4-3 and TRBJ1-6; D is perhaps TRBD1 (5 bases). CDR3 length: 16 amino acids. Per the germline V gene, CDR1 is LGHNA and CDR2 is YSLEER. The germline V and J ends were trimmed by 0 bases and 9 bases, with 15 bases remaining between them. The CDR3 sequence: CASSQEALSQGSPLHF. As DNA, the CDR3 is TGCGCCAGCAGCCAAGAAGCCCTCTCCCAGGGTTCACCCCTCCACTTT.

Here the CDR3 DNA reads TGCGCCAGCAGCAGACTTTCAATGGCGGAGGAACAGGCTTTCTTT. It encodes CASSRLSMAEEQAFF. V and J are TRBV4-1 and TRBJ1-1; D uncertain. The germline gives CDR1 MGHRA, CDR2 YSYEKL. V lost 5 bases to trimming and J lost 11 bases, with 24 bases between them. This CDR3 spans 15 amino acids.

The chain carries TRBV15 and TRBJ1-5; TRBD1 matches at 7 bases. CDR3 length equals 14 residues. J lost 4 bases, V lost 4 bases, and 4 bases had no gene match. Germline CDR1 reads LNHNV; CDR2 reads YYDKDF (reference sequence). The CDR3 sequence is CATSTGQPNQPQHF. The CDR3 bases are TGTGCCACCAGCACGGGACAGCCGAATCAGCCCCAGCATTTT.

The V and J genes are TRBV7-8 and TRBJ2-7; D is undetermined. Germline loops: CDR1 SGHVS, CDR2 FQNEAQ. V dropped 1 base and J dropped 0 bases, with 10 bases sitting between them. This CDR3 contains 15 residues. The CDR3 is CASSLVLGGSYEQYF. For the CDR3, the DNA is TGTGCCAGCAGCTTAGTTCTAGGCGGCTCCTACGAGCAGTACTTC.

The V call is TRBV25-1, the J call TRBJ1-2; 7 nucleotides match TRBD1. There are 18 residues in the CDR3. Trimming at V came to 2 bases and at J to 5 bases, leaving 17 bases not matched to a gene. Germline V gene sequence: CDR1 MGHDK, CDR2 SYGVNS. The DNA for the CDR3 is TGTGCCAGCAGTGAAGTCGTTTCCGGAGGGGGCCGGCCATATGGCTACACCTTC. Its translation is CASSEVVSGGGRPYGYTF.